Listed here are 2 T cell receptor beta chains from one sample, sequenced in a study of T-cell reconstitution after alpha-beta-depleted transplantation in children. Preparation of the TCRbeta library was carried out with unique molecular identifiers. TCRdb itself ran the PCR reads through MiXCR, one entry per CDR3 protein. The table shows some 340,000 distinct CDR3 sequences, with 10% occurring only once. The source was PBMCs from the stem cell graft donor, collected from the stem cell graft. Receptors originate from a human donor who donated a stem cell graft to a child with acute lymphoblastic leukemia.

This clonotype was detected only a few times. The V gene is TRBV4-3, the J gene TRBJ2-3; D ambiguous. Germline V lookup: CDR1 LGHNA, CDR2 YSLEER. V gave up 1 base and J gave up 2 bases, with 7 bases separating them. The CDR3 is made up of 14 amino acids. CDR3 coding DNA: TGCGCCAGCAGCCAAGGAAGGGACACAGATACGCAGTATTTT. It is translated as CASSQGRDTDTQYF.

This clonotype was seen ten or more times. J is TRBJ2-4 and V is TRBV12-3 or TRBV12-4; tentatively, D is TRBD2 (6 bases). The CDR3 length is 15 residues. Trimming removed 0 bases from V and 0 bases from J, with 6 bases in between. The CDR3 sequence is CASSLAGLAKNIQYF. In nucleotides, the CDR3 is TGTGCCAGCAGTTTAGCGGGACTAGCCAAAAACATTCAGTACTTC.